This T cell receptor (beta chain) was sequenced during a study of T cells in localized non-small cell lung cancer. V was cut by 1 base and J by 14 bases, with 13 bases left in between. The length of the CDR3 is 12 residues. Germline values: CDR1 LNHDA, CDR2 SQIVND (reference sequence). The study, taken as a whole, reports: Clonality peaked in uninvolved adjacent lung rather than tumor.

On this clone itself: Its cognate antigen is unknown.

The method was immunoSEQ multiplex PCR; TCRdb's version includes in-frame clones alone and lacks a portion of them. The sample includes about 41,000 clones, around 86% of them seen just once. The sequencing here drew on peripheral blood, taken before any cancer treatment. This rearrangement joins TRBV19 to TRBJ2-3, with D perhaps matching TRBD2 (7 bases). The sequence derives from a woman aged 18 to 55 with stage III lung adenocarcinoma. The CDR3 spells CASSIGTGGPYF. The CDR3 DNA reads TGTGCCAGTAGTATAGGTACGGGGGGCCCGTATTTT.